The 22 T cell receptor beta chains listed next were all sequenced from one sample in a study of T-cell memory formation after mild COVID-19. TCRdb reanalysed the 5' RACE reads using MiXCR and keeps one entry per CDR3 protein. The sample lists about 560,000 distinct CDR3 sequences; around a sixth were seen once. The sequencing sample was made of PBMCs or a T cell subset sorted from them (not recorded which). The receptors originated from an adult woman who had mild COVID-19 (a few samples of this study predate the infection). Cell type and time point are not known.

The genes are TRBV6-5 and TRBJ1-2; D may be TRBD1 (6 bases). V was shortened by 5 bases and J by 4 bases, with 14 bases between the two germline ends. Looked up from germline, CDR1 is MNHEY and CDR2 is SVGAGI. The CDR3 contains 14 residues. The CDR3 DNA follows: TGTGCCAGCAGTCATCTACAGGGTAGCTATGGCTACACCTTC. It encodes CASSHLQGSYGYTF.

The chain has TRBV4-1 and TRBJ1-2; D not certain. This CDR3 spans 15 amino acids. V lost 1 base and J 5 bases, leaving 14 bases between the germline ends. Germline CDR1 is MGHRA and CDR2 is YSYEKL. The CDR3 DNA reads as TGCGCCAGCAGCCAAGTCCCAGGCATATCATATGGCTACACCTTC. Residues: CASSQVPGISYGYTF.

CDR3: CASSLNSWADTGELFF. In DNA, the CDR3 is TGTGCCAGCAGTTTAAATTCCTGGGCGGACACCGGGGAGCTGTTTTTT. This chain uses TRBV27 with TRBJ2-2, with D unresolved. The CDR3 contains 16 residues. The V gene's germline CDR1 is MNHEY and CDR2 SMNVEV (reference sequence). V was trimmed by 2 bases and J by 3 bases, leaving 13 bases between them.

This clonotype was found a few times. This sequence joins TRBV18 and TRBJ2-7; D gene ambiguous. This CDR3 contains 14 residues. The germline V gene encodes CDR1 KGHSH and CDR2 LQKENI. Trimming removed 0 bases at V and 2 bases at J, with 8 bases between. CDR3 sequence (DNA): TGTGCCAGCTCACCACCTTCAGTAGCCTACGAGCAGTACTTC. This sequence encodes CASSPPSVAYEQYF. The full variable domain, rest sourced from reference TRBV18 and TRBJ2-7, is NAGVMQNPRHLVRRRGQEARLRCSPMKGHSHVYWYRQLPEEGLKFMVYLQKENIIDESGMPKERFSAEFPKEGPSILRIQQVVRGDSAAYFCASSPPSVAYEQYFGPGTRLTVT.

This clonotype was seen ten or more times. The V and J genes are TRBV2 and TRBJ2-7; no definite D call. Trimming stripped 6 bases from V and 3 bases from J, with 18 bases between. The CDR3 is 15 residues long. The germline CDR1 and CDR2 sequences are SNHLY and FYNNEI. CDR3 amino acids: CASRSLGRASYEQYF. For the CDR3, the DNA is TGTGCCAGCAGGAGCCTCGGCCGGGCCAGCTACGAGCAGTACTTC.

This clonotype was observed a few times. One end of the junction does not line up with germline, which may come from a read error. The chain uses TRBV7-7 and TRBJ2-1; D is perhaps TRBD2 (6 bases). The CDR3 is 15 amino acids. Looked up from germline, CDR1 is SSHAT and CDR2 is FNYEAQ (reference sequence). This CDR3 is CASSLDGSPYNEQFF. The CDR3 coding sequence is TGTGCTAGCAGCTTAGACGGGAGCCCCTACAATGAGCAGTTCTTC.

The chain uses TRBV10-3 and TRBJ2-1; D remains unclear. The CDR3 contains 12 residues. Germline CDR1 ENHRY, CDR2 SYGVKD. V lost 0 bases to trimming and J lost 8 bases, with 5 bases between them. CDR3 region: CAISESGYEQFF. In DNA, the CDR3 is TGTGCCATCAGTGAGTCCGGGTATGAGCAGTTCTTC.

This clonotype was recorded at least ten times. The CDR3 sequence is CSARFAGGRETQYF. CDR3 sequence (DNA): TGCAGTGCTAGGTTCGCGGGAGGGCGGGAGACCCAGTACTTC. The chain links TRBV20-1 to TRBJ2-5; 9 bases align to TRBD2. V gave up 3 bases and J gave up 5 bases; unmatched junction bases: 7. The germline V gene encodes CDR1 DFQATT and CDR2 SNEGSKA (reference sequence). This CDR3 is built from 14 residues.

The chain combines TRBV7-8 with TRBJ2-2; unclear D gene. Deletions cut 1 base from V and 5 bases from J, with 8 bases between. Germline CDR1 and CDR2: SGHVS and FQNEAQ. The length of the CDR3 is 14 residues. CDR3 bases: TGTGCCAGCAGCTTAGTAATCTATACCGGGGAGCTGTTTTTT. This codes for CASSLVIYTGELFF.

The V call is TRBV5-1, the J call TRBJ2-2; D uncertain. Germline V CDR1 and CDR2: SGHRS, YFSETQ. The germline V and J ends were trimmed by 8 bases and 0 bases, with 14 bases remaining between them. The CDR3 covers 15 residues. CDR3 sequence reads: CARLLTTTNTGELFF. The CDR3, as DNA: TGCGCCAGGCTACTGACAACTACGAACACCGGGGAGCTGTTTTTT.

Here the CDR3 DNA reads TGTGCCAGTAGTATCCAGGGTTCACGCAATCAGCCCCAGCATTTT. It encodes CASSIQGSRNQPQHF. The rearrangement joins TRBV19 to TRBJ1-5, with D possibly being TRBD1 (5 bases). The ends were cut back, 3 bases at V and 2 bases at J, with 11 bases in the middle. This CDR3 contains 15 residues. Germline lookup yields CDR1 LNHDA and CDR2 SQIVND (reference sequence).

This clonotype was counted between two and nine times. The CDR3 sequence: CSAPPTGTSGGNYEQYF. CDR3 nucleotides: TGCAGTGCTCCCCCAACCGGGACTAGCGGGGGTAATTACGAGCAGTACTTC. The V call is TRBV20-1, the J call TRBJ2-7; 14 bases fit TRBD2. Germline CDR1 and CDR2: DFQATT and SNEGSKA (reference sequence). The junction had 13 bases not matched to a gene; V was cut back by 5 bases and J by 4 bases. This CDR3 region has 17 residues.

J is TRBJ2-7 and V is TRBV12-3 or TRBV12-4; D call uncertain. The V gene lost 3 bases and the J gene lost 2 bases, with 11 bases spanning the gap. The CDR3 length is 14 residues. The CDR3 DNA follows: TGTGCCAGCAGTTTCGGTGGGATCCCCTACGAGCAGTACTTC. Translating it yields CASSFGGIPYEQYF.

DNA of the CDR3: TGTGCCAGCAGTTTCGAGTTTCTAGCGGGGGGGACCCAGTACTTC. It codes for CASSFEFLAGGTQYF. The V gene is TRBV12-3 or TRBV12-4, the J gene TRBJ2-5; 11 bases fit TRBD2. Germline trimming cut 3 bases from V and 7 bases from J; bases unmatched to any gene: 7. There are 15 residues in the CDR3.

The chain employs TRBV11-3 and TRBJ2-5; D may be TRBD2 (6 bases). This CDR3 contains 16 residues. Germline CDR1 SGHNT, CDR2 YENEEA. V lost 6 bases and J 7 bases, leaving 24 bases between the germline ends. Here the CDR3 DNA reads TGTGCCAGCAGTCCCCCCCGGGGACTGGCACCGGGGACCCAGTACTTC. Its protein product is CASSPPRGLAPGTQYF. The whole variable domain, remainder taken from reference TRBV11-3 and TRBJ2-5, is EAGVVQSPRYKIIEKKQPVAFWCNPISGHNTLYWYLQNLGQGPELLIRYENEEAVDDSQLPKDRFSAERLKGVDSTLKIQPAELGDSAVYLCASSPPRGLAPGTQYFGPGTRLLVL.

This clonotype has a handful of counts. The CDR3, as DNA: TGTGCCACCCGGGGTCGAGCCGGGGAGCTGTTTTTT. Translation gives CATRGRAGELFF. J is TRBJ2-2 and V is TRBV6-5, with D tentatively TRBD2 (5 bases). The germline V and J ends were trimmed by 10 bases and 6 bases, with 12 bases remaining between them. Germline V gene sequence: CDR1 MNHEY, CDR2 SVGAGI. CDR3 length: 12 residues.

V is TRBV29-1 and J is TRBJ1-5; D may be TRBD1 (6 bases). This CDR3 is 14 amino acids long. Germline V CDR1 and CDR2: SQVTM, ANQGSEA. V shed 6 bases and J shed 0 bases, with 12 bases lying between them. The CDR3 spells CSVRGHNSNQPQHF. CDR3 in DNA: TGCAGCGTGCGGGGGCATAATAGCAATCAGCCCCAGCATTTT.

This clonotype has a handful of counts. Just one base apart from a much larger clone, this may be a read error. The J gene is TRBJ2-5, the V gene TRBV7-2; 10 nucleotides align to TRBD1. Germline CDR1 SGHTA, CDR2 FQGNSA. This CDR3 has 14 residues. Trimming took 5 bases from V and 4 from J; bases not matched to a gene: 4. The CDR3 sequence is CASSPRTGGETQYF. CDR3 coding DNA: TGTGCCAGCAGCCCCCGGACAGGGGGAGAGACCCAGTACTTC.

The chain recombines TRBV7-2 with TRBJ1-2; D remains ambiguous. The CDR3 covers 13 residues. The V and J ends lost 0 bases and 6 bases respectively, with 8 bases between them. From germline, CDR1 is SGHTA and CDR2 FQGNSA. The CDR3 bases are TGTGCCAGCAGCTTAGCACGGGAAAATGGCTACACCTTC. Translating gives CASSLARENGYTF.

V is TRBV6-1 and J is TRBJ2-3; D gene uncertain. This CDR3 is 15 amino acids long. The V and J ends lost 4 bases and 3 bases respectively, with 14 bases between them. Per germline, CDR1 MNHNS and CDR2 SASEGT. For the CDR3, the DNA is TGTGCCAGCAGTGTCCTTCAAATAGTGACAGATACGCAGTATTTT. It translates to CASSVLQIVTDTQYF.

The chain employs TRBV7-9 and TRBJ1-2; TRBD1 might be the D (5 bases). The CDR3 length is 12 residues. The germline gives CDR1 SEHNR, CDR2 FQNEAQ (reference sequence). V was trimmed by 0 bases and J by 6 bases, leaving 5 bases between them. The CDR3 loop reads CASSLAGDGYTF. The CDR3 bases are TGTGCCAGCAGCTTAGCGGGGGATGGCTACACCTTC.

The chain joins TRBV24-1 to TRBJ2-1; D remains unclear. CDR1 KGHDR and CDR2 SFDVKD come from the germline V gene. The CDR3 extends over 11 amino acids. Deletions cut 2 bases from V and 11 bases from J, with 6 bases between. The CDR3 nucleotides are TGTGCCACCAGTGATTCCTGGAAGCAGTTCTTC. Amino acid sequence: CATSDSWKQFF.